This is a list of T cell receptor beta chains from one sample in a study of Graves' ophthalmopathy and Graves' hyperthyroidism. TCRdb used MiXCR to reprocess the multiplex PCR reads, holding one entry per CDR3 protein. The sample includes hundreds of thousands of distinct CDR3 sequences, around 20% of them seen just once. Sequencing was carried out using peripheral blood. Receptor source: a woman younger than 35 with stable Graves' hyperthyroidism. Each CDR3 is given with its conserved first and last residue. Fields, in order: clone size, D gene, CDR3 length, V gene, J gene, CDR3 protein, CDR3 DNA. A D gene is named only where the DNA matches it firmly. Clone size is stated in some rows and not others, as once, few, many or a class when expanded.

few	NA	17	TRBV11-2	TRBJ2-7	CASSLGRMRNRSYEQYF	TGTGCCAGCAGCTTAGGCCGGATGCGGAACCGGTCCTACGAGCAGTACTTC
many	TRBD1	15	TRBV7-8	TRBJ2-2	CASSLDRANTGELFF	TGTGCCAGCAGCTTGGACAGGGCTAACACCGGGGAGCTGTTTTTT
many	TRBD1	17	TRBV18	TRBJ1-1	CASSQGTGGSRNTEAFF	TGTGCCAGCTCACAGGGGACAGGGGGCTCTAGGAACACTGAAGCTTTCTTT
many	TRBD1	14	TRBV7-6	TRBJ1-2	CASSLLQGQYGYTF	TGTGCCAGCAGCTTATTACAGGGGCAGTATGGCTACACCTTC
NA	NA	14	TRBV28	TRBJ1-1	CASRPPSQNTEAFF	TGTGCCAGCAGGCCCCCATCCCAGAACACTGAAGCTTTCTTT
many	NA	11	TRBV29-1	TRBJ2-2	CSVEANGELFF	TGCAGCGTTGAAGCGAACGGGGAGCTGTTTTTT
few	TRBD1	15	TRBV6-1	TRBJ1-2	CASSEGQLENYGYTF	TGTGCCAGCAGTGAGGGACAGTTGGAAAACTATGGCTACACCTTC
NA	NA	14	TRBV28	TRBJ2-2	CASNRQDFTGELFF	TGTGCCAGCAACCGACAGGACTTCACCGGGGAGCTGTTTTTT
few	NA	13	TRBV15	TRBJ2-1	CATSRDGNNEKFF	TGTGCCACCAGCAGAGATGGGAACAATGAGAAGTTCTTC
NA	TRBD2	17	TRBV12-5	TRBJ2-5	CASGLVVLAGGQETQYF	TGTGCTAGTGGTTTGGTAGTCCTAGCGGGGGGCCAAGAGACCCAGTACTTC
NA	NA	13	TRBV20-1	TRBJ2-4	CSAPTNSKNIQYF	TGCAGTGCCCCAACGAACTCGAAAAACATTCAGTACTTC
many	TRBD2	11	TRBV7-2	TRBJ2-7	CASSRGGSPYF	TGTGCCAGCAGCCGGGGCGGGAGTCCGTACTTC
NA	NA	15	TRBV12-3/TRBV12-4	TRBJ1-2	CASSPRTVSNYGYTF	TGTGCCAGCAGTCCACGGACAGTTTCTAACTATGGCTACACCTTC
NA	NA	12	TRBV29-1	TRBJ2-5	CSVDWGAETQYF	TGCAGCGTTGATTGGGGTGCTGAGACCCAGTACTTC
many	TRBD2	17	TRBV20-1	TRBJ2-7	CSAFRGLAGVFSYEQYF	TGCAGTGCTTTCCGGGGACTAGCGGGAGTTTTCTCCTACGAGCAGTACTTC
few	NA	15	TRBV27	TRBJ1-1	CASRKALTGNTEAFF	TGTGCCAGCAGAAAGGCCCTGACAGGAAACACTGAAGCTTTCTTT
NA	NA	15	TRBV6-1	TRBJ2-5	CASSQPGQRGGTQYF	TGTGCCAGCAGTCAGCCAGGACAGCGAGGAGGGACCCAGTACTTC
many	NA	17	TRBV7-9	TRBJ1-2	CASSFSFAVRGKGGYTF	TGTGCCAGCAGCTTTTCTTTCGCGGTGCGGGGAAAGGGAGGCTACACCTTC
once	TRBD1	15	TRBV6-1	TRBJ2-7	CASSTTGVAVYEQYF	TGTGCCAGCAGTACCACAGGGGTGGCTGTATACGAGCAGTACTTC